Listed here are 26 T cell receptor beta chains from one sample, sequenced in a study of control samples from healthy donors and cancer patients. Here immunoSEQ multiplex PCR was the method, and the copy in TCRdb shows in-frame clones only, minus some. The sample has about 150,000 clones, approximately 96% seen once. The sequenced sample was blood. Receptor source: a man aged 40-50 years in good health.

J is TRBJ1-2 and V is TRBV10-2; tentatively, D is TRBD1 (6 bases). CDR1 is WSHSY and CDR2 is SAAADI in the germline V gene. The V and J ends lost 0 bases and 2 bases respectively, with 16 bases between them. CDR3 length equals 17 residues. The CDR3, as DNA: TGCGCCAGCAGTGAGTCGTCTCGGGGGCCACCCAACTATGGCTACACCTTC. Residues: CASSESSRGPPNYGYTF.

This sequence joins TRBV4-3 and TRBJ1-4, with 11 bases aligning to TRBD1. The junction had 9 bases not matched to a gene; V was cut back by 5 bases and J by 7 bases. The germline V gene has CDR1 LGHNA and CDR2 YSLEER. The CDR3 is 16 amino acids. In DNA, the CDR3 is TGCGCCAGCAGCTGGACAGGGGGCGAGTATAGTGAAAAACTGTTTTTT. It is translated as CASSWTGGEYSEKLFF.

To note about this clone: The junction and the germline gene differ at one end; a read error may be behind it. The rearrangement joins TRBV7-2 to TRBJ1-2; 12 bases agree with TRBD1. This CDR3 comprises 14 residues. Germline lookup yields CDR1 SGHTA and CDR2 FQGNSA. In DNA form, the CDR3 reads TGTGCCAGCAGACAGGGACAGGGGGCCTTCCACTTTGCCTTC. Translating gives CASRQGQGAFHFAF.

V is TRBV6-6 and J is TRBJ1-6; TRBD1 is a possible D gene (6 bases). The CDR3 covers 13 residues. Germline CDR1 is MNHNY and CDR2 is SVGAGI (reference sequence). The V end was cut by 5 bases, the J end by 7 bases, with 9 bases between. CDR3 DNA: TGTGCCAGCAGTAAGGGGGGGAATTCACCCCTCCACTTT. Encoded protein: CASSKGGNSPLHF.

The chain couples TRBV25-1 to TRBJ1-1; 9 nucleotides line up with TRBD1. The V gene's germline CDR1 is MGHDK and CDR2 SYGVNS. Trimming removed 6 bases from V and 0 bases from J; junction bases left unmatched: 8. CDR3 length: 16 amino acids. This CDR3 is CASSKPGTGLNTEAFF. The CDR3 DNA follows: TGTGCCAGCAGCAAGCCCGGGACAGGGTTGAACACTGAAGCTTTCTTT.

The V call is TRBV30, the J call TRBJ2-2, with 9 positions matching TRBD1. The CDR3 extends over 14 amino acids. Germline lookup yields CDR1 GTSNPN and CDR2 SVGIG (reference sequence). Trimming removed 3 bases from V and 5 bases from J; junction bases left unmatched: 4. The CDR3 DNA reads TGTGCCTGGAGAAGGACAGGGGCGACCGGGGAGCTGTTTTTT. Protein product: CAWRRTGATGELFF. Based on the CDR3 plus reference TRBV30 and TRBJ2-2, the full variable domain is SQTIHQWPATLVQPVGSPLSLECTVEGTSNPNLYWYRQAAGRGLQLLFYSVGIGQISSEVPQNLSASRPQDRQFILSSKKLLLSDSGFYLCAWRRTGATGELFFGEGSRLTVL.

The rearrangement joins TRBV18 to TRBJ2-3; D is perhaps TRBD1 (6 bases). CDR1 is KGHSH and CDR2 is LQKENI in the germline V gene. The CDR3 runs to 15 residues. The V and J ends lost 2 bases and 4 bases respectively, with 13 bases between them. The CDR3 region is CASSPTQGVSDTQYF. In nucleotides, the CDR3 is TGTGCCAGCTCACCAACACAGGGAGTATCAGATACGCAGTATTTT.

With regard to this clone: Other DNA sequences in the sample encode the same CDR3. The rearrangement uses TRBV24-1 and TRBJ2-5; D unresolved. This CDR3 has 12 residues. Trimming cost V 1 base and J 5 bases, with 4 bases left between them. Germline CDR1 and CDR2: KGHDR and SFDVKD. The DNA for the CDR3 is TGTGCCACCAGTGATTTTGAGGAGACCCAGTACTTC. As protein: CATSDFEETQYF.

The J gene is TRBJ1-1, the V gene TRBV9; D uncertain. The germline V gene has CDR1 SGDLS and CDR2 YYNGEE. V lost 2 bases and J 0 bases, leaving 8 bases between the germline ends. The CDR3 runs to 14 residues. CDR3: CASSVGPLNTEAFF. CDR3 nucleotides: TGTGCCAGCAGCGTGGGCCCTTTGAACACTGAAGCTTTCTTT.

The chain is built from TRBV4-1 and TRBJ2-7; no clear D gene. This CDR3 comprises 14 residues. Trimming pared 1 base from V and 0 bases from J, leaving 7 bases between. The germline V gene has CDR1 MGHRA and CDR2 YSYEKL. The CDR3 region is CASSQAQSSYEQYF. The CDR3 nucleotides read TGCGCCAGCAGCCAAGCCCAAAGCTCCTACGAGCAGTACTTC.

V usage is TRBV19 and J usage is TRBJ1-1, with 8 bases aligning to TRBD1. This CDR3 has 14 amino acids. V shed 7 bases, J shed 2 bases, and the junction held 6 bases outside the gene matches. Germline V gene lookup returns CDR1 LNHDA and CDR2 SQIVND (reference sequence). CDR3 nucleotides: TGTGCCAGTAATGGACAGGGTAAAAACACTGAAGCTTTCTTT. Translation gives CASNGQGKNTEAFF. The full variable domain, completed using reference TRBV19 and TRBJ1-1, is DGGITQSPKYLFRKEGQNVTLSCEQNLNHDAMYWYRQDPGQGLRLIYYSQIVNDFQKGDIAEGYSVSREKKESFPLTVTSAQKNPTAFYLCASNGQGKNTEAFFGQGTRLTVV.

V and J are TRBV19 and TRBJ1-6, with 7 bases aligning to TRBD1. Germline V lookup: CDR1 LNHDA, CDR2 SQIVND (reference sequence). The CDR3 has 16 residues. The V and J ends lost 7 bases and 6 bases, in that order; junction bases with no gene match: 12. The CDR3 reads CASTPGDSKVNSPLHF. CDR3 coding DNA: TGTGCCAGTACCCCAGGGGACAGCAAAGTTAATTCACCCCTCCACTTT.

This rearrangement joins TRBV5-6 to TRBJ1-4; TRBD1 matches 8 bases. Germline CDR1 SGHDT, CDR2 YYEEEE. The CDR3 consists of 13 residues. V dropped 2 bases and J dropped 11; count of bases not matched to a gene: 5. This chain's CDR3 is CASSLGTGAKLFF. CDR3 nucleotide sequence: TGTGCCAGCAGCTTAGGGACAGGAGCCAAACTGTTTTTT.

The chain recombines TRBV5-5 with TRBJ1-1, with D possibly being TRBD1 (6 bases). The CDR3 loop spans 15 amino acids. CDR1 and CDR2 (germline): SGHKS, YYEKEE (reference sequence). Trimming cost V 0 bases and J 8 bases, with 17 bases left between them. In nucleotides, the CDR3 is TGTGCCAGCAGCTTGGCCAGGCGGAGGGGGGAGGAAGCTTTCTTT. Its translation: CASSLARRRGEEAFF.

The rearrangement joins TRBV12-3 or TRBV12-4 to TRBJ1-2, with D unclear. V lost 1 base, J lost 8 bases, and 11 bases lay in between. The CDR3 consists of 13 residues. CDR3 nucleotides: TGTGCCAGCAGTTTAGGGACCCTTAGGGGCTACACCTTC. This gives the protein CASSLGTLRGYTF.

The J gene is TRBJ2-1, the V gene TRBV5-1; 9 bases align to TRBD1. J lost 6 bases, V lost 0 bases, and 4 bases had no gene match. The CDR3 loop spans 15 amino acids. Germline loops: CDR1 SGHRS, CDR2 YFSETQ. Written as DNA, the CDR3 is TGCGCCAGCAGCTTGGGGGGACAGGGAACCAATGAGCAGTTCTTC. This gives the protein CASSLGGQGTNEQFF.

The chain links TRBV6-2 or TRBV6-3 to TRBJ2-7, with D hard to call. The V gene's germline CDR1 is MNHEY and CDR2 SVGEGT. The CDR3 has 12 amino acids. V gave up 4 bases and J gave up 3 bases, with 7 bases separating them. The CDR3 loop is CASSSRGYEQYF. As DNA, the CDR3 is TGTGCCAGCAGTTCCAGAGGCTACGAGCAGTACTTC.

This chain links TRBV7-9 with TRBJ1-5; no definite D call. The V gene lost 5 bases and the J gene lost 4 bases, with 6 bases spanning the gap. Germline-derived CDR1 and CDR2 are SEHNR and FQNEAQ (reference sequence). The CDR3 runs 12 residues. CDR3 DNA: TGTGCCAGCAGCCAAGGGAATCAGCCCCAGCATTTT. It encodes CASSQGNQPQHF.

V gene TRBV7-2 combines with J gene TRBJ1-4, with 7 bases aligning to TRBD1. This CDR3 contains 18 residues. Germline loops: CDR1 SGHTA, CDR2 FQGNSA. The ends lost 0 bases at V and 7 bases at J; junction bases unmatched: 14. The DNA for the CDR3 is TGTGCCAGCAGCTTAGCGCGTGGCCGTAAAGCAGGGGGTGAAAAACTGTTTTTT. This sequence encodes CASSLARGRKAGGEKLFF. The complete variable domain, with remaining parts taken from reference TRBV7-2 and TRBJ1-4, reads GAGVSQSPSNKVTEKGKDVELRCDPISGHTALYWYRQSLGQGLEFLIYFQGNSAPDKSGLPSDRFSAERTGGSVSTLTIQRTQQEDSAVYLCASSLARGRKAGGEKLFFGSGTQLSVL.

This rearrangement joins TRBV4-1 to TRBJ2-5, with a weak D call TRBD2 (5 bases). The CDR3 contains 15 residues. V was pared by 0 bases and J by 7 bases, with 15 bases between. The germline V gene encodes CDR1 MGHRA and CDR2 YSYEKL. The CDR3 sequence is CASSQDTSRRGTQYF. The CDR3 coding sequence is TGCGCCAGCAGCCAAGATACCTCACGCCGGGGGACCCAGTACTTC.

The chain couples TRBV19 to TRBJ1-6; the D is unclear. This CDR3 has 16 amino acids. Germline V gene sequence: CDR1 LNHDA, CDR2 SQIVND (reference sequence). Trimming took 4 bases from V and 1 from J, leaving 11 bases between them. CDR3 DNA sequence: TGTGCCAGTAGTACAGGCTCAGAGTCCTATAATTCACCCCTCCACTTT. Its protein product is CASSTGSESYNSPLHF.

This chain uses TRBV24-1 with TRBJ2-1; a possible D gene is TRBD2 (5 bases). CDR1 and CDR2 from the germline V gene are KGHDR and SFDVKD. The CDR3 covers 14 residues. V was shortened by 7 bases and J by 2 bases, with 11 bases between the two germline ends. The CDR3, as DNA: TGTGCCACCAGAGGAACGGGGACCTACAATGAGCAGTTCTTC. Residues: CATRGTGTYNEQFF.

The genes are TRBV28 and TRBJ1-5, with D perhaps matching TRBD1 (6 bases). Germline values: CDR1 MDHEN, CDR2 SYDVKM. V lost 3 bases and J lost 7, with 13 bases in between. CDR3 length: 14 amino acids. The CDR3 sequence is CASSFRGAKQPQHF. The CDR3 bases are TGTGCCAGCAGTTTTCGGGGGGCGAAACAGCCCCAGCATTTT.

The rearrangement uses TRBV27 and TRBJ2-7, with 9 bases that match TRBD1. The J segment lost 0 bases and the V segment lost 6 bases, leaving 3 bases of the junction unmatched. Germline CDR1 reads MNHEY; CDR2 reads SMNVEV (reference sequence). CDR3 length equals 14 residues. CDR3 residues: CASRGQGLSYEQYF. DNA of the CDR3: TGTGCCAGCAGGGGACAGGGTCTCTCCTACGAGCAGTACTTC.

This clone appeared once. The CDR3 DNA reads TGTGCCAGCAACAGAGACAGGCGGGATGAGCAGTTCTTC. This translates into CASNRDRRDEQFF. The chain employs TRBV5-8 and TRBJ2-1; possible D gene TRBD1, 6 bases. Deletions cut 6 bases from V and 8 bases from J, with 15 bases between. Germline lookup yields CDR1 SGHTS and CDR2 YDEGEE. The CDR3 has 13 amino acids. Supplemented by reference TRBV5-8 and TRBJ2-1, the full variable domain reads EAGVTQSPTHLIKTRGQQATLRCSPISGHTSVYWYQQALGLGLQFLLWYDEGEERNRGNFPPRFSGRQFPNYSSELNVNALELEDSALYLCASNRDRRDEQFFGPGTRLTVL.

The chain employs TRBV7-7 and TRBJ2-5; TRBD2 is a possible D gene (5 bases). V lost 1 base to trimming and J lost 7 bases, with 7 bases between them. CDR3 length equals 12 residues. CDR1 and CDR2 from the germline V gene are SSHAT and FNYEAQ (reference sequence). CDR3 in amino acids: CASSLGSGTQYF. Here the CDR3 DNA reads TGTGCCAGCAGCTTAGGGAGCGGGACCCAGTACTTC.